A selection of T cell receptor beta chains follows, all from one sample in a study of T cells in Graves' hyperthyroidism and ophthalmopathy. One entry per CDR3 protein results from TCRdb running MiXCR on the multiplex PCR reads. The profile covers more than 500,000 distinct CDR3 sequences, with 15% to 20% appearing a single time and approximately 3.9% taken by the ten largest. Sequencing input: blood. These receptors came from a woman aged 30 to 39 with Graves' hyperthyroidism. CDR3s include the opening cysteine and the closing phenylalanine or tryptophan. A D gene is named only where the DNA matches it firmly. Size tells how often a clone was seen (once, few, many) or the class of an expanded clone, and some rows leave it out.

J gene,V gene,clone size,D gene,CDR3 DNA,CDR3 protein
TRBJ2-3,TRBV2,many,TRBD2,TGTGCCAGCGCGGGAGTCCCAGATACGCAGTATTTT,CASAGVPDTQYF
TRBJ2-1,TRBV9,NA,NA,TGTGCCAGCAGCGTAGATGGGCGGAGCTCCTACAATGAGCAGTTCTTC,CASSVDGRSSYNEQFF
TRBJ2-1,TRBV2,many,TRBD1,TGTGCCAGCAGTAGGCCGGGACAGGGGAATGAGCAGTTCTTC,CASSRPGQGNEQFF
TRBJ2-1,TRBV10-3,few,NA,TGTGCCATCAGTGGACTCCACAATGAGCAGTTCTTC,CAISGLHNEQFF
TRBJ2-7,TRBV28,once,TRBD2,TGTGCCAGCAGTTTTCTAGCGGGAGCCCTTACAGGCGAGCAGTACTTC,CASSFLAGALTGEQYF
TRBJ1-5,TRBV28,few,TRBD1,TGTGCCAGCAACGCGGGACAGACTAATCAGCCCCAGCATTTT,CASNAGQTNQPQHF
TRBJ2-5,TRBV28,NA,TRBD1,TGTGCCAGCAGTGTGACAGGGACAGAACAAGAGACCCAGTACTTC,CASSVTGTEQETQYF
TRBJ2-5,TRBV7-2,NA,NA,TGTGCCAGCAGCTTCAAGGTTGGGACCCAGTACTTC,CASSFKVGTQYF
TRBJ1-1,TRBV10-3,few,NA,TGTGCCACCGGAAAGGAGTTGAAGAACACTGAAGCTTTCTTT,CATGKELKNTEAFF
TRBJ2-1,TRBV4-1,few,NA,TGCGCCAGCAGCCAAGTCTGGTCAGTGTCCTCCTACAATGAGCAGTTCTTC,CASSQVWSVSSYNEQFF
TRBJ2-7,TRBV5-1,NA,TRBD1,TGCGCCAGCAGCTTGGAAGCAGGGGGCTCCTCAACCTACGAGCAGTACTTC,CASSLEAGGSSTYEQYF
TRBJ1-6,TRBV20-1,NA,NA,TGCAGTGCTAGTGGGGCAGGGAATTCACCCCTCCACTTT,CSASGAGNSPLHF
TRBJ2-7,TRBV29-1,many,TRBD2,TGCAGCGTTGAAGATTCTTTGACTAGCGGGAGTTACGAGCAGTACTTC,CSVEDSLTSGSYEQYF
TRBJ1-6,TRBV12-3/TRBV12-4,many,TRBD1,TGTGCCAGCAGTTCACGGACAGGGGGCGGTTCACCCCTCCACTTT,CASSSRTGGGSPLHF
TRBJ1-6,TRBV27,few,NA,TGTGCCAGCAGTTTATTGGAGGGGCCCGATTCACCCCTCCACTTT,CASSLLEGPDSPLHF
TRBJ1-4,TRBV5-6,many,NA,TGTGCCAGCAGCTCCGGTGAAAAACTGTTTTTT,CASSSGEKLFF
TRBJ2-7,TRBV6-1,many,TRBD2,TGTGCCAGCAGACCACCCCTAGCGGGAGGCGGTTACGAGCAGTACTTC,CASRPPLAGGGYEQYF
TRBJ2-7,TRBV3-1,many,TRBD2,TGTGCCAGCAGAGGACTAGCGGGAAACGAGCAGTACTTC,CASRGLAGNEQYF
TRBJ1-1,TRBV29-1,many,NA,TGCAGCGTTGACCGCAGACTCATGAACACTGAAGCTTTCTTT,CSVDRRLMNTEAFF
TRBJ1-4,TRBV28,many,NA,TGTGCCAGCAGTTTCCCTAATGAAAAACTGTTTTTT,CASSFPNEKLFF
TRBJ2-3,TRBV7-2,many,NA,TGTGCCAGCAGCTTAGATGTAGGGGAAACAGATACGCAGTATTTT,CASSLDVGETDTQYF
TRBJ2-7,TRBV20-1,many,TRBD2,TGCAGTGCTAAGACTTCCCGTCAGCGGGAGGGGAGTTACGAGCAGTACTTC,CSAKTSRQREGSYEQYF
TRBJ1-1,TRBV20-1,NA,TRBD1,TGCAGTGCCTCCTCCGGGACAGGGGGCACTGAAGCTTTCTTT,CSASSGTGGTEAFF
TRBJ1-5,TRBV30,NA,TRBD1,TGTGCCTGGTCGGGACAGGGTTTATACAATCAGCCCCAGCATTTT,CAWSGQGLYNQPQHF
TRBJ2-7,TRBV5-1,many,NA,TGCGCCAGCAGCTTGGAGGGGGAGCAGTACTTC,CASSLEGEQYF
TRBJ2-1,TRBV5-6,NA,NA,TGTGCCAGCAGCTTGGTGGGGGCGGTCACCTACAATGAGCAGTTCTTC,CASSLVGAVTYNEQFF
TRBJ2-3,TRBV5-4,NA,TRBD2,TGTGCCAGCAGCTCCGGACTAGCGGGAGCTGTAGGGCAGTATTTT,CASSSGLAGAVGQYF
TRBJ2-1,TRBV19,NA,NA,TGTGCCACCCAGTACGGACTAGAGCAGTTCTTC,CATQYGLEQFF
TRBJ1-4,TRBV7-2,many,NA,TGTGCCAGCAGTCAACAGGGTTGGAAACTGTTTTTT,CASSQQGWKLFF
TRBJ1-2,TRBV15,NA,TRBD1,TGTGCCACCCAGAGAGACAGGGGAAGGGATGGCTACACCTTC,CATQRDRGRDGYTF
TRBJ2-1,TRBV29-1,NA,TRBD2,TGCAGCGTACCGGGACTAGCTTTGAACGAGCAGTTCTTC,CSVPGLALNEQFF
TRBJ1-5,TRBV6-1,few,NA,TGTGCCATCCGGGACTTTTTTTCCAATCAGCCCCAGCATTTT,CAIRDFFSNQPQHF
TRBJ2-7,TRBV4-2,few,NA,TGTGCCAGCAGCCAAGAGCAGCCTCTCTCCTACGAGCAGTACTTC,CASSQEQPLSYEQYF
TRBJ2-5,TRBV28,many,NA,TGTGCCAGCAGGCCGACTAGAGTATCTTTGGAGACCCAGTACTTC,CASRPTRVSLETQYF
TRBJ2-2,TRBV29-1,few,TRBD1,TGCAGCGTTGGGGGCCAACAGGGGGCGACCGGGGAGCTGTTTTTT,CSVGGQQGATGELFF
TRBJ2-7,TRBV12-3/TRBV12-4,many,TRBD2,TGTGCCAGCAGTTTCCTGGGACTAGCGAGGAGTTCCTACGAGCAGTACTTC,CASSFLGLARSSYEQYF
TRBJ2-7,TRBV6-1,few,NA,TGTGCCAGCACCCTAGGAAGCTCCTACGAGCAGTACTTC,CASTLGSSYEQYF
TRBJ1-1,TRBV28,many,TRBD1,TGTGCCAGCAGTTCGCCCGGACAGGGGACAGCTCGCGAAACTGAAGCTTTCTTT,CASSSPGQGTARETEAFF
TRBJ1-1,TRBV28,many,NA,TGTGCCAGCAGTAAACTTCCGGCAATGAACACTGAAGCTTTCTTT,CASSKLPAMNTEAFF
TRBJ2-1,TRBV3-1,many,TRBD1,TGTGCCAGCAGGGCCGGGACAGGGGGCTGGGATGAGCAGTTCTTC,CASRAGTGGWDEQFF
TRBJ2-1,TRBV12-3/TRBV12-4,many,TRBD2,TGTGCCAGCAGTTTTAGGTCTAGCGGGATCAATGAGCAGTTCTTC,CASSFRSSGINEQFF
TRBJ1-5,TRBV6-1,many,NA,TGTGCCAGCAGTGGAAGGGGTAGCAATCAGCCCCAGCATTTT,CASSGRGSNQPQHF
TRBJ2-5,TRBV6-2/TRBV6-3,many,TRBD2,TGTGCCAGCAGTTACGCGGGAGTGGAGACCCAGTACTTC,CASSYAGVETQYF
TRBJ2-7,TRBV4-1,NA,TRBD2,TGCGCCAGCAGCCAAGATCTAGCGGGAGCTGACGAGCAGTACTTC,CASSQDLAGADEQYF
TRBJ1-1,TRBV13,many,NA,TGTGCCAGCAGCCCCCTCCGGGCGAACACTGAAGCTTTCTTT,CASSPLRANTEAFF
TRBJ2-3,TRBV29-1,NA,NA,TGCAGCGTTGTCTGGGGTTATACGCAGTATTTT,CSVVWGYTQYF
TRBJ1-1,TRBV3-1,many,TRBD1,TGTGCCAGCAGCCTCCGACAGGGGTCGGTTACCACTGAAGCTTTCTTT,CASSLRQGSVTTEAFF
TRBJ2-7,TRBV10-3,many,TRBD2,TGTGCCATCAGCCTCGGAGCCCGACTAGCGGGATCCGCCTACGAGCAGTACTTC,CAISLGARLAGSAYEQYF
TRBJ2-3,TRBV30,many,TRBD2,TGTGCCTGGAGTTACAGCGGGACTAGCACAGATACGCAGTATTTT,CAWSYSGTSTDTQYF
TRBJ1-6,TRBV28,few,NA,TGTGCCAGCAGCCTACCCGGGATTACTTCACCCCTCCACTTT,CASSLPGITSPLHF
TRBJ2-1,TRBV7-7,many,NA,TGTGCTAGCGAGACCAAACACAATGAGCAGTTCTTC,CASETKHNEQFF
TRBJ2-3,TRBV6-5,NA,NA,TGTGCCAGCAGTTACTCAGGGGGGCTCGATACGCAGTATTTT,CASSYSGGLDTQYF